The 27 T cell receptor beta chains below come from one sample, sequenced in a study of early T cells in non-severe SARS-CoV-2 infection. TCRdb passed the 5' RACE reads through MiXCR, listing each CDR3 protein once. Here the sample spans 100,000 to 120,000 distinct CDR3 sequences, 12% being singletons. The sequenced sample consisted of whole blood. The receptors shown here come from an adult who was a healthcare worker with PCR-confirmed SARS-CoV-2 infection or an uninfected control (not recorded which).

This clonotype has a single count. This sequence joins TRBV7-2 and TRBJ1-2, with a tentative D call TRBD1 (5 bases). This CDR3 comprises 13 residues. V lost 3 bases to trimming and J lost 7 bases, with 12 bases between them. Germline lookup yields CDR1 SGHTA and CDR2 FQGNSA. CDR3 bases: TGTGCCAGCAGCTTGGGGACGCTGGTTGGCTACACCTTC. It codes for CASSLGTLVGYTF.

The V and J genes are TRBV7-6 and TRBJ2-5; 9 positions match TRBD2. The CDR3 length is 16 residues. After removal of 1 base from V and 4 bases from J, the junction contained 7 bases not matched to a gene. Per germline, CDR1 SGHVS and CDR2 FNYEAQ. CDR3 in amino acids: CASSLVPAGGPETQYF. CDR3 DNA: TGTGCCAGCAGCTTAGTCCCAGCGGGAGGTCCAGAGACCCAGTACTTC.

This clonotype was counted ten times or more. The genes are TRBV28 and TRBJ1-4; D not resolved. The CDR3 contains 13 residues. Between the trimmed V and J ends, which lost 5 bases and 8 bases, there was a span of 12 bases. Germline assignment: CDR1 MDHEN and CDR2 SYDVKM. The CDR3 DNA reads TGTGCCAGCAGTGGAGGGCTTGGGGAAAAACTGTTTTTT. Translated: CASSGGLGEKLFF.

This clonotype was seen more than once but under ten times. The chain links TRBV6-1 to TRBJ2-7; D unresolved. The germline V and J ends were trimmed by 0 bases and 3 bases, with 6 bases remaining between them. The germline CDR1 and CDR2 sequences are MNHNS and SASEGT. The CDR3 contains 13 residues. For the CDR3, the DNA is TGTGCCAGCAGTGAAGCGGGGTTCTACGAGCAGTACTTC. Amino acid sequence: CASSEAGFYEQYF.

The chain combines TRBV2 with TRBJ2-1; D is ambiguous. Germline-derived CDR1 and CDR2 are SNHLY and FYNNEI. V lost 2 bases, J lost 7 bases, and 3 bases lay in between. The CDR3 contains 11 residues. The CDR3: CASSERNEQFF. The CDR3, as DNA: TGTGCCAGCAGTGAACGTAATGAGCAGTTCTTC.

This clonotype was found many times. This chain uses TRBV6-6 with TRBJ2-1; perhaps TRBD2 as D (6 bases). Germline CDR1 and CDR2: MNHNY and SVGAGI (reference sequence). The V and J ends lost 0 bases and 0 bases respectively, with 9 bases between them. The CDR3 is made up of 16 amino acids. CDR3 nucleotides: TGTGCCAGCAGTTACTCGCGGGGATCCTCCTACAATGAGCAGTTCTTC. This codes for CASSYSRGSSYNEQFF.

This clonotype was seen a single time. The V gene is TRBV29-1, the J gene TRBJ1-1; 11 positions match TRBD1. The CDR3 is made up of 10 amino acids. Germline CDR1 reads SQVTM; CDR2 reads ANQGSEA. Trimming cost V 4 bases and J 12 bases; bases outside gene matches: 1. The CDR3 protein is CSVGTGGSFF. The CDR3 DNA reads TGCAGCGTTGGGACAGGGGGCTCTTTCTTT. The variable domain in full, with the rest retrieved from reference TRBV29-1 and TRBJ1-1, is SAVISQKPSRDICQRGTSLTIQCQVDSQVTMMFWYRQQPGQSLTLIATANQGSEATYESGFVIDKFPISRPNLTFSTLTVSNMSPEDSSIYLCSVGTGGSFFGQGTRLTVV.

The chain combines TRBV14 with TRBJ2-2; possibly TRBD1 or TRBD2 for D (5 bases each). This CDR3 is 14 amino acids long. CDR1 and CDR2 (germline): SGHDN, FVKESK. Trimming left V 4 bases short and J 5 bases short, with 11 bases between. CDR3 in amino acids: CASSLNWGTGELFF. Here the CDR3 DNA reads TGTGCCAGCAGCCTAAACTGGGGGACCGGGGAGCTGTTTTTT.

The rearrangement joins TRBV5-1 to TRBJ2-7; possible D gene TRBD1, 6 bases. Germline V gene data show CDR1 as SGHRS and CDR2 as YFSETQ. The ends were cut back, 5 bases at V and 2 bases at J, with 20 bases in the middle. The CDR3 totals 16 residues. The CDR3: CASRAGTSTVAYEQYF. The DNA of the CDR3 is TGCGCCAGCAGGGCCGGGACATCAACGGTCGCCTACGAGCAGTACTTC.

This clonotype was seen a handful of times. The CDR3 nucleotides read TGTGCCAGCAGCTTTAGGTCACAGACCGTCAATCAGCCCCAGCATTTT. It specifies CASSFRSQTVNQPQHF. V usage is TRBV5-4 and J usage is TRBJ1-5; no firm D call. The germline gives CDR1 SGHNT, CDR2 YYREEE (reference sequence). The CDR3 is made up of 16 amino acids. V dropped 2 bases and J dropped 3 bases, with 15 bases sitting between them.

This clonotype was observed a handful of times. The rearrangement links TRBV11-2 to TRBJ2-2; no clear D. This CDR3 has 14 residues. Germline CDR1 is SGHAT and CDR2 is FQNNGV. Trimming removed 2 bases from V and 6 bases from J, with 10 bases in between. The CDR3 DNA reads as TGTGCCAGCAGCTTATTTGGGCAGGCCGGGGAGCTGTTTTTT. Translation: CASSLFGQAGELFF.

This sequence joins TRBV11-2 and TRBJ2-7; 8 nucleotides agree with TRBD1. This CDR3 is 13 amino acids long. V gave up 3 bases and J gave up 6 bases; unmatched junction bases: 4. Germline V lookup: CDR1 SGHAT, CDR2 FQNNGV. The CDR3 DNA is TGTGCCAGCAGCTTCGGACAGGGCCTCGAGCAGTACTTC. Protein product: CASSFGQGLEQYF.

The chain couples TRBV25-1 to TRBJ2-1, with 8 positions matching TRBD1. Trimming removed 8 bases from V and 3 bases from J; junction bases left unmatched: 6. The germline V gene encodes CDR1 MGHDK and CDR2 SYGVNS. This CDR3 contains 14 residues. The CDR3 sequence is CASRRTGLYNEQFF. CDR3 nucleotide sequence: TGTGCCAGCCGACGGACAGGGCTCTACAATGAGCAGTTCTTC. The whole variable domain, filled in from reference TRBV25-1 and TRBJ2-1, reads EADIYQTPRYLVIGTGKKITLECSQTMGHDKMYWYQQDPGMELHLIHYSYGVNSTEKGDLSSESTVSRIRTEHFPLTLESARPSHTSQYLCASRRTGLYNEQFFGPGTRLTVL.

The chain uses TRBV18 and TRBJ2-3, with 9 bases lining up with TRBD2. J lost 2 bases, V lost 6 bases, and 9 bases had no gene match. Germline V lookup: CDR1 KGHSH, CDR2 LQKENI. This CDR3 has 16 residues. CDR3 loop: CASSPTAGGTTDTQYF. In nucleotides, the CDR3 is TGTGCCAGCTCTCCAACAGCGGGGGGTACCACAGATACGCAGTATTTT.

The J gene is TRBJ2-1, the V gene TRBV7-2, with D perhaps assigned TRBD1 or TRBD2 (5 bases each). V lost 2 bases, J lost 8 bases, and 16 bases lay in between. The CDR3 loop spans 15 amino acids. The germline V gene encodes CDR1 SGHTA and CDR2 FQGNSA. The DNA of the CDR3 is TGTGCCAGCAGCTTAAATTGGGTGAGGGGAGATGAGCAGTTCTTC. Encoded protein: CASSLNWVRGDEQFF. Variable domain in full (rest from reference TRBV7-2 and TRBJ2-1): GAGVSQSPSNKVTEKGKDVELRCDPISGHTALYWYRQSLGQGLEFLIYFQGNSAPDKSGLPSDRFSAERTGGSVSTLTIQRTQQEDSAVYLCASSLNWVRGDEQFFGPGTRLTVL.

The V and J genes are TRBV28 and TRBJ1-2; D is possibly TRBD1 (5 bases). Germline V gives CDR1 MDHEN, CDR2 SYDVKM. Trimming took off 7 bases at V and 8 bases at J, with 23 bases between the two ends. This CDR3 region has 15 residues. CDR3 in amino acids: CASTREGQGLWGYTF. CDR3 bases: TGTGCCAGCACCCGTGAAGGGCAGGGCCTTTGGGGCTACACCTTC.

Only a few counts were recorded for this clonotype. The J gene is TRBJ2-1, the V gene TRBV5-6, with 14 positions matching TRBD2. V shed 4 bases and J 8 bases; nucleotides not matched to a gene: 14. The CDR3 consists of 18 residues. CDR1 is SGHDT and CDR2 is YYEEEE in the germline V gene. The CDR3 DNA reads TGTGCCAGCAGCGTTGGACTGAAGGGACTAGCGGGAGTACATGAGCAGTTCTTC. Its protein product is CASSVGLKGLAGVHEQFF.

The rearrangement links TRBV7-9 to TRBJ1-1, with D unresolved. The CDR3 sequence is 13 residues long. Between the trimmed V and J ends, which lost 3 bases and 0 bases, there was a span of 5 bases. Looked up from germline, CDR1 is SEHNR and CDR2 is FQNEAQ (reference sequence). CDR3 sequence (DNA): TGTGCCAGCAGCTTTCTGGTGAACACTGAAGCTTTCTTT. Encoded protein: CASSFLVNTEAFF.

J is TRBJ2-1 and V is TRBV9, with 13 bases aligning to TRBD2. V dropped 6 bases and J dropped 8; count of bases not matched to a gene: 11. Germline assignment: CDR1 SGDLS and CDR2 YYNGEE. CDR3 length: 16 residues. The CDR3, as DNA: TGTGCCAGCACCCGCGCCGGGACTAGCGGGAACTATGAGCAGTTCTTC. Its translation: CASTRAGTSGNYEQFF.

The sample holds a few counts of this clonotype. The chain couples TRBV11-3 to TRBJ1-1; possibly TRBD1 for D (6 bases). This CDR3 spans 12 amino acids. Looked up from germline, CDR1 is SGHNT and CDR2 is YENEEA. Deletions cut 2 bases from V and 6 bases from J, with 7 bases between. CDR3 DNA sequence: TGTGCCAGCAGCTTACAGGGGTCTGAAGCTTTCTTT. Its translation is CASSLQGSEAFF. Based on the CDR3 plus reference TRBV11-3 and TRBJ1-1, the full variable domain is EAGVVQSPRYKIIEKKQPVAFWCNPISGHNTLYWYLQNLGQGPELLIRYENEEAVDDSQLPKDRFSAERLKGVDSTLKIQPAELGDSAVYLCASSLQGSEAFFGQGTRLTVV.

The chain uses TRBV20-1 and TRBJ1-4; maybe TRBD1 (6 bases). The V end lost 6 bases, the J end lost 1 base, and 12 bases lay between the germline ends. The V gene's germline CDR1 is DFQATT and CDR2 SNEGSKA (reference sequence). There are 14 residues in the CDR3. In nucleotides, the CDR3 is TGCAGTGCGTCACAGGGAGGAACTAATGAAAAACTGTTTTTT. Residues: CSASQGGTNEKLFF.

The chain is built from TRBV19 and TRBJ2-2; TRBD2 matches 11 bases. The CDR3 consists of 19 residues. With 1 base clipped from V and 0 bases from J, the junction kept 7 bases outside the gene matches. From germline, CDR1 is LNHDA and CDR2 SQIVND (reference sequence). The CDR3 DNA sequence: TGTGCCAGTAGTATAGGACTAGCGGGGAGGGCGGCGAACACCGGGGAGCTGTTTTTT. As protein: CASSIGLAGRAANTGELFF.

The chain couples TRBV11-2 to TRBJ2-7; 10 bases agree with TRBD2. Germline V gives CDR1 SGHAT, CDR2 FQNNGV. The CDR3 has 15 residues. The trim removed 5 bases at V and 0 bases at J, leaving 4 bases unmatched. The CDR3 bases are TGTGCCAGCAGCCGTACTAGCGGGGCCTCCTACGAGCAGTACTTC. Protein sequence: CASSRTSGASYEQYF.

The genes are TRBV6-5 and TRBJ2-6; TRBD2 matches 7 bases. The CDR3 totals 15 residues. The germline CDR1 and CDR2 sequences are MNHEY and SVGAGI. With 2 bases clipped from V and 4 bases from J, the junction kept 2 bases outside the gene matches. The CDR3 bases are TGTGCCAGCAGTTACCGGGGGGAAGGGGCCAACGTCCTGACTTTC. It specifies CASSYRGEGANVLTF.

The gene calls are TRBV2 and TRBJ2-3, with D possibly TRBD2 on 7 matching bases. CDR1 SNHLY and CDR2 FYNNEI come from the germline V gene. The germline V and J ends were trimmed by 6 bases and 5 bases, with 21 bases remaining between them. The CDR3 consists of 16 residues. Here the CDR3 DNA reads TGTGCCAGCAGAATAAGCGGGGTAGGGGGAGAAGATACGCAGTATTTT. Amino acids: CASRISGVGGEDTQYF.

In this sample, this clonotype turned up many times. V gene TRBV4-2 combines with J gene TRBJ2-2; tentative D call: TRBD2 (5 bases). The CDR3 loop spans 17 amino acids. V was clipped by 0 bases and J by 4 bases, with 15 bases between them. From germline, CDR1 is LGHNA and CDR2 YNFKEQ. The CDR3 spells CASSQDWERSGTGELFF. Here the CDR3 DNA reads TGTGCCAGCAGCCAAGATTGGGAGCGGTCGGGCACCGGGGAGCTGTTTTTT.

V usage is TRBV9 and J usage is TRBJ2-1; the D gene is possibly TRBD2 (5 bases). Trimming pared 4 bases from V and 2 bases from J, leaving 13 bases between. CDR3 length: 15 amino acids. Germline assignment: CDR1 SGDLS and CDR2 YYNGEE. The CDR3 coding sequence is TGTGCCAGCAGCCCTCGGACTCCCACCTACAATGAGCAGTTCTTC. It specifies CASSPRTPTYNEQFF.